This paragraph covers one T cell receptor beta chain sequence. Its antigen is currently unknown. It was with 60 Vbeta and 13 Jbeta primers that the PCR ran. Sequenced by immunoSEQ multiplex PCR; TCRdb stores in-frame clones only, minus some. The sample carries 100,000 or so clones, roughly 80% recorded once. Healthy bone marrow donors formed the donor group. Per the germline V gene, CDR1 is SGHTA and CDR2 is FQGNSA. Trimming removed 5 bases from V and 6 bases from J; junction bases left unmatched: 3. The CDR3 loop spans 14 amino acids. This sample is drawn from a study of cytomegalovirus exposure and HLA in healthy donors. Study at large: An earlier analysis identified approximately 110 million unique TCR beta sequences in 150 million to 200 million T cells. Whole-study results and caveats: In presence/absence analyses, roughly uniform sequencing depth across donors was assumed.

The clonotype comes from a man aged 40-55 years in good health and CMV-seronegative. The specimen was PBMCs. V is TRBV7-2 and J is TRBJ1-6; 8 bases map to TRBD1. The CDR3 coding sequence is TGTGCCAGCAGCCGACAGGGGTCTAATTCACCCCTCCACTTT. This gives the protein CASSRQGSNSPLHF.